These T cell receptor beta chains were read from a single sample in a study of spatial heterogeneity in lung cancer. TCRdb redid the calling of the 5' RACE reads with MiXCR, one entry per CDR3 protein. Altogether just under 95,000 distinct CDR3 sequences are present, approximately 12% being singletons, with the ten largest covering roughly 41%. The source material was PBMCs, sampled at surgery. The receptors here all came from a male donor with early-stage non-small cell lung cancer. Each CDR3 is given with its conserved first and last residue. The order of the fields is V gene, clone size, J gene, D gene, CDR3 DNA, CDR3 protein. D genes are given only for firm matches. Clone size is stated in some rows and not others, as once, few, many or a class when expanded.

v_call: TRBV28
clone_size: many
j_call: TRBJ2-3
d_call: TRBD2
cdr3_nt: TGTGCCAGCAGTTTGTTGATGGGCGGGAGGGCGGAAAGTCACACAGATACGCAGTATTTT
cdr3_aa: CASSLLMGGRAESHTDTQYF

v_call: TRBV5-1
clone_size: few
j_call: TRBJ2-6
d_call: .
cdr3_nt: TGCGCCAGCAGCCTCGATGGGGCCTCTGGGGCCAACGTCCTGACTTTC
cdr3_aa: CASSLDGASGANVLTF

v_call: TRBV20-1
clone_size: many
j_call: TRBJ2-3
d_call: TRBD2
cdr3_nt: TGCAGTGCTAGCAGGACTAGCGGGGTTGGAGATACGCAGTATTTT
cdr3_aa: CSASRTSGVGDTQYF

v_call: TRBV20-1
clone_size: few
j_call: TRBJ1-5
d_call: .
cdr3_nt: TGCAGTGCTAGACCCGGACAGTTCAATCAGCCCCAGCATTTT
cdr3_aa: CSARPGQFNQPQHF

v_call: TRBV7-9
clone_size: .
j_call: TRBJ2-7
d_call: TRBD2
cdr3_nt: TGTGCCAGCACCGCTAGCGGTCCCTACGAGCAGTACTTC
cdr3_aa: CASTASGPYEQYF

v_call: TRBV5-1
clone_size: few
j_call: TRBJ1-4
d_call: TRBD1
cdr3_nt: TGCGCCAGCAGCTTTTGGACCGGGACAGGGAGTGAAAAACTGTTTTTT
cdr3_aa: CASSFWTGTGSEKLFF

v_call: TRBV18
clone_size: .
j_call: TRBJ1-1
d_call: .
cdr3_nt: TGTGCCAGCTCAGGACAGTCTACGAACACTGAAGCTTTCTTT
cdr3_aa: CASSGQSTNTEAFF

v_call: TRBV27
clone_size: .
j_call: TRBJ2-7
d_call: TRBD2
cdr3_nt: TGTACCAGCAGTAGCTTGGCGGCGGGGGGGTTCTACGAGCAGTACTTC
cdr3_aa: CTSSSLAAGGFYEQYF

v_call: TRBV7-2
clone_size: few
j_call: TRBJ2-1
d_call: TRBD2
cdr3_nt: TGTGCCAGCAGTCAAGCGGGGGGGGCCTCCTACAATGAGCAGTTCTTC
cdr3_aa: CASSQAGGASYNEQFF

v_call: TRBV9
clone_size: few
j_call: TRBJ2-3
d_call: .
cdr3_nt: TGTGCCAGCAGCGTAGACGGCGATACGCAGTATTTT
cdr3_aa: CASSVDGDTQYF

v_call: TRBV12-3/TRBV12-4
clone_size: few
j_call: TRBJ2-5
d_call: .
cdr3_nt: TGTGCCAGCAGGGGTGACGTACAAGAGACCCAGTACTTC
cdr3_aa: CASRGDVQETQYF

v_call: TRBV7-2
clone_size: few
j_call: TRBJ2-5
d_call: TRBD2
cdr3_nt: TGTGCCAGCAGCTTAGACGGGGGGGCTGAGACCCAGTACTTC
cdr3_aa: CASSLDGGAETQYF

v_call: TRBV6-2/TRBV6-3
clone_size: few
j_call: TRBJ1-1
d_call: .
cdr3_nt: TGTGCCAGCAGTTGGAGGGCGTTAGTGAACACTGAAGCTTTCTTT
cdr3_aa: CASSWRALVNTEAFF

v_call: TRBV5-1
clone_size: many
j_call: TRBJ1-1
d_call: .
cdr3_nt: TGCGCCAGCAGCTTGGATTCATACAGGAACACTGAAGCTTTCTTT
cdr3_aa: CASSLDSYRNTEAFF

v_call: TRBV7-2
clone_size: once
j_call: TRBJ2-5
d_call: .
cdr3_nt: TGTGCCAGCAGCCAATCGAGTTCCCCAAAAGAGACCCAGTACTTC
cdr3_aa: CASSQSSSPKETQYF

v_call: TRBV5-1
clone_size: few
j_call: TRBJ2-3
d_call: TRBD2
cdr3_nt: TGCGCCAGCAGCCCCGGGACTAGAGCCCCCCACAACACAGATACGCAGTATTTT
cdr3_aa: CASSPGTRAPHNTDTQYF

v_call: TRBV28
clone_size: few
j_call: TRBJ1-1
d_call: .
cdr3_nt: TGTGCCAGCAGCCCTGCCCGGATGGACACTGAAGCTTTCTTT
cdr3_aa: CASSPARMDTEAFF

v_call: TRBV12-3/TRBV12-4
clone_size: many
j_call: TRBJ2-4
d_call: .
cdr3_nt: TGTGCCAGCAGTCCCAACACGGAAAACATTCAGTACTTC
cdr3_aa: CASSPNTENIQYF

v_call: TRBV5-1
clone_size: .
j_call: TRBJ2-7
d_call: TRBD2
cdr3_nt: TGCGCCAGCAGCTTGGGATCGTCGGGGGGAGTGTACGAGCAGTACTTC
cdr3_aa: CASSLGSSGGVYEQYF

v_call: TRBV6-5
clone_size: few
j_call: TRBJ1-4
d_call: .
cdr3_nt: TGTGCCAGCAGCCAGGAGGGGGTTAATGAAAAACTGTTTTTT
cdr3_aa: CASSQEGVNEKLFF

v_call: TRBV29-1
clone_size: few
j_call: TRBJ2-1
d_call: TRBD2
cdr3_nt: TGCAGCGTCTCTAGGGCTAGCGGGGCCAACTACAATGAGCAGTTCTTC
cdr3_aa: CSVSRASGANYNEQFF

v_call: TRBV12-3/TRBV12-4
clone_size: .
j_call: TRBJ2-5
d_call: TRBD1
cdr3_nt: TGTGCCAGCAGCTTAAGGACAGGCCAAGAGACCCAGTACTTC
cdr3_aa: CASSLRTGQETQYF

v_call: TRBV5-1
clone_size: few
j_call: TRBJ2-1
d_call: .
cdr3_nt: TGCGCCAGCAGTCGGGCGCCAACAGGGGAGCAGTTCTTC
cdr3_aa: CASSRAPTGEQFF

v_call: TRBV12-3/TRBV12-4
clone_size: .
j_call: TRBJ2-1
d_call: TRBD1
cdr3_nt: TGTGCCAGCAGTCATGGTTGGGACAGGGTTTCGAATGAGCAGTTCTTC
cdr3_aa: CASSHGWDRVSNEQFF

v_call: TRBV10-3
clone_size: few
j_call: TRBJ2-3
d_call: .
cdr3_nt: TGTGCCATCAGTGGACAGACCTCAGATACGCAGTATTTT
cdr3_aa: CAISGQTSDTQYF

v_call: TRBV7-3
clone_size: .
j_call: TRBJ2-7
d_call: .
cdr3_nt: TGTGCCAGCAGCTTACTTGGGGCCCCAACTCCCGAGCAGTACTTC
cdr3_aa: CASSLLGAPTPEQYF

v_call: TRBV11-1
clone_size: few
j_call: TRBJ1-4
d_call: TRBD1
cdr3_nt: TGTGCCAGCAGCTCCGGGGACAGCAATGAAAAACTGTTTTTT
cdr3_aa: CASSSGDSNEKLFF

v_call: TRBV7-9
clone_size: .
j_call: TRBJ1-4
d_call: .
cdr3_nt: TGTGCCAGCAGCTTAGATCGACAGTTTAATGAAAAACTGTTTTTT
cdr3_aa: CASSLDRQFNEKLFF

v_call: TRBV20-1
clone_size: .
j_call: TRBJ2-7
d_call: .
cdr3_nt: TGCAGTGTACCGGACCCCCGGTACGAGCAGTACTTC
cdr3_aa: CSVPDPRYEQYF

v_call: TRBV28
clone_size: few
j_call: TRBJ2-7
d_call: .
cdr3_nt: TGTGCCAGCAGTCTCGGCGGGACGTACTCCTACGAGCAGTACTTC
cdr3_aa: CASSLGGTYSYEQYF